This TCR beta chain was identified in a study of CD8+ T cells in alopecia areata. Study summary: Tofacitinib continued for 6 to 18 months and was then withheld for 6 months. Study results and limitations: Clonality was higher in lesional than normal scalp, especially in alopecia totalis/universalis. Scalp data also include sequences from resident alphabeta T cells of normal skin.

Reverse transcription of extracted RNA yielded cDNA, which provided the sequencing template. Libraries were prepared by immunoSEQ multiplex PCR; TCRdb keeps only in-frame clonotypes and omits some of them. Here the sample spans over 110,000 clones, about half being singletons. Remarks on this clone: Its target is not known.

Trimming removed 2 bases at V and 5 bases at J, with 5 bases between. The length of the CDR3 is 12 residues. CDR1 and CDR2 from the germline V gene are SEHNR and FQNEAQ (reference sequence). Alopecia areata patients provided lesional scalp punch biopsies and peripheral blood, both collected for the study. The sequencing used CD4+ T cells sorted from blood, collected at week 0. The chain links TRBV7-9 to TRBJ2-3; unclear D gene. The sequence derives from a human donor with alopecia areata. CDR3 sequence reads: CASSLFGDTQYF. CDR3 bases: TGTGCCAGCAGCTTATTCGGAGATACGCAGTATTTT.